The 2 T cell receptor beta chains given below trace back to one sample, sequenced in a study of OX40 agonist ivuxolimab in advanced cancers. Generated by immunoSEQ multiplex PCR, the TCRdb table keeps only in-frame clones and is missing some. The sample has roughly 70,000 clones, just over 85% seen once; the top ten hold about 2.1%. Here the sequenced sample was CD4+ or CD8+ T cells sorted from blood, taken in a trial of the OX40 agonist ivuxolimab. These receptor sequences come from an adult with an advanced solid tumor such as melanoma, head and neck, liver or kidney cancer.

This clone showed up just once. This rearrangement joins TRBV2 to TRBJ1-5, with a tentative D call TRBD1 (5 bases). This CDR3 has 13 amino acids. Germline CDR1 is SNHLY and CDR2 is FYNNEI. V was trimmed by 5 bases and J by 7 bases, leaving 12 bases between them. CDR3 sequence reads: CASSLQVRQPQHF. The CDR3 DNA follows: TGTGCCAGCAGTCTACAGGTACGGCAGCCCCAGCATTTT.

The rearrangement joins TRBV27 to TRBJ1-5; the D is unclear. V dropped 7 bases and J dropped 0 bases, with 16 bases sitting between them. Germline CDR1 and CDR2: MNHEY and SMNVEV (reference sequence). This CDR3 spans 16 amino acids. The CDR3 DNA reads TGTGCCAGCACCTCCTCAGCGACTTATAGCAATCAGCCCCAGCATTTT. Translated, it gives CASTSSATYSNQPQHF.